The entry below describes one T cell receptor (beta chain). Germline V gene lookup returns CDR1 SNHLY and CDR2 FYNNEI. V lost 7 bases and J 4 bases, leaving 25 bases between the germline ends. The CDR3 is 17 residues long. The Seattle patients, enrolled during active infection, were followed longitudinally. In the original processing: Estimates of nucleated cell counts were drawn from the amplification of reference gene primers. The protocol was immunoSEQ multiplex PCR, while the TCRdb copy is restricted to in-frame clones and leaves out a portion. V, J and clone size reflect that table, while D and trimming were determined from the DNA. The sample records approximately 45,000 clones, about 90% being singletons. The entry originates in a study of blood T cell repertoires in COVID-19. About the research overall: Specimens from acute and convalescent COVID-19 originated in the United States, Italy and Spain.

The V call is TRBV2, the J call TRBJ1-1, with D perhaps matching TRBD1 (5 bases). The clonotype was recovered from an elderly woman with COVID-19, enrolled during active disease. The material sequenced was peripheral blood. This chain's CDR3 is CASTLTRGIRRGTEAFF. The CDR3 bases are TGTGCCAGCACCCTAACGAGGGGTATCCGGCGGGGCACTGAAGCTTTCTTT.